These T cell receptor beta chains were read from a single sample in a study of T cells in Graves' hyperthyroidism and ophthalmopathy. TCRdb reprocessed the multiplex PCR reads via MiXCR and lists one record per CDR3 protein. The data show fewer than 300,000 distinct CDR3 sequences, with over 12% seen just once and roughly 30% held by the top ten. The sequenced sample consisted of blood. The receptors here all came from a woman aged 45 to 65 with Graves' hyperthyroidism that later progressed to Graves' ophthalmopathy. Each CDR3 is given with its conserved first and last residue. The order of the fields is V gene, J gene, clone size, D gene, CDR3 protein, CDR3 DNA. D genes are given only for firm matches. The size field is filled for only some rows; it gives once, few, many or a size class.

v_gene: TRBV12-3/TRBV12-4; j_gene: TRBJ2-7; abundance: many; d_gene: -; CDR3aa: CASSLAGLSYEQYF; CDR3nt: TGTGCCAGCAGTTTAGCGGGACTCTCCTACGAGCAGTACTTC
v_gene: TRBV9; j_gene: TRBJ1-1; abundance: few; d_gene: -; CDR3aa: CASSAAGMGTEAFF; CDR3nt: TGTGCCAGCAGCGCCGCAGGGATGGGGACTGAAGCTTTCTTT
v_gene: TRBV6-1; j_gene: TRBJ2-7; abundance: few; d_gene: TRBD2; CDR3aa: CASSYGISGREDEQYF; CDR3nt: TGTGCCAGCAGCTACGGAATTAGCGGGAGGGAAGACGAGCAGTACTTC
v_gene: TRBV11-2; j_gene: TRBJ2-5; abundance: many; d_gene: TRBD2; CDR3aa: CASSLLAGRETQYF; CDR3nt: TGTGCCAGCAGTTTACTAGCGGGGCGGGAGACCCAGTACTTC
v_gene: TRBV28; j_gene: TRBJ2-3; abundance: many; d_gene: TRBD1; CDR3aa: CASSSGTAGPDTQYF; CDR3nt: TGTGCCAGCAGCTCCGGGACAGCCGGACCAGATACGCAGTATTTT
v_gene: TRBV11-2; j_gene: TRBJ2-7; abundance: -; d_gene: TRBD2; CDR3aa: CATSRGLAGDRYEQYF; CDR3nt: TGTGCCACCTCCCGGGGACTAGCGGGAGATAGGTACGAGCAGTACTTC
v_gene: TRBV20-1; j_gene: TRBJ1-1; abundance: many; d_gene: -; CDR3aa: CSARSQGIGEAFF; CDR3nt: TGCAGTGCTAGATCACAGGGAATTGGTGAAGCTTTCTTT
v_gene: TRBV19; j_gene: TRBJ2-7; abundance: -; d_gene: -; CDR3aa: CASSIPHGGDEQYF; CDR3nt: TGTGCCAGTAGTATCCCCCACGGTGGGGACGAGCAGTACTTC
v_gene: TRBV5-1; j_gene: TRBJ2-5; abundance: -; d_gene: -; CDR3aa: CASSPGSLQETQYF; CDR3nt: TGCGCCAGCAGCCCCGGGTCCCTGCAAGAGACCCAGTACTTC
v_gene: TRBV28; j_gene: TRBJ1-4; abundance: many; d_gene: -; CDR3aa: CASGEKGEKLFF; CDR3nt: TGTGCCAGCGGCGAAAAGGGTGAAAAACTGTTTTTT
v_gene: TRBV4-2; j_gene: TRBJ2-1; abundance: few; d_gene: TRBD2; CDR3aa: CASSLRLLAGSYNEQFF; CDR3nt: TGTGCCAGCAGCCTAAGACTACTAGCGGGCTCCTACAATGAGCAGTTCTTC
v_gene: TRBV5-5; j_gene: TRBJ1-2; abundance: -; d_gene: TRBD1; CDR3aa: CASSLAYRGGYTF; CDR3nt: TGCGCCAGCAGCTTGGCCTACAGGGGGGGCTACACCTTC
v_gene: TRBV2; j_gene: TRBJ1-5; abundance: many; d_gene: -; CDR3aa: CASSERGSYQPQHF; CDR3nt: TGTGCCAGCAGTGAAAGGGGGAGCTATCAGCCCCAGCATTTT
v_gene: TRBV7-9; j_gene: TRBJ2-7; abundance: many; d_gene: -; CDR3aa: CASSLAGHEQYF; CDR3nt: TGTGCCAGCAGCTTAGCGGGCCACGAGCAGTACTTC
v_gene: TRBV28; j_gene: TRBJ2-7; abundance: -; d_gene: TRBD2; CDR3aa: CASSFRGSGYEQYF; CDR3nt: TGTGCCAGCAGTTTCAGAGGTAGCGGGTACGAGCAGTACTTC
v_gene: TRBV5-1; j_gene: TRBJ2-5; abundance: -; d_gene: TRBD1; CDR3aa: CASSLDRGWDRGETQYF; CDR3nt: TGCGCCAGCAGCTTGGACAGGGGATGGGATAGGGGAGAGACCCAGTACTTC
v_gene: TRBV3-1; j_gene: TRBJ2-1; abundance: many; d_gene: -; CDR3aa: CASSRQNEQFF; CDR3nt: TGTGCCAGCAGCCGCCAGAATGAGCAGTTCTTC
v_gene: TRBV27; j_gene: TRBJ2-7; abundance: many; d_gene: -; CDR3aa: CASSGSVYEQYF; CDR3nt: TGTGCCAGCAGTGGGTCAGTCTACGAGCAGTACTTC
v_gene: TRBV28; j_gene: TRBJ2-7; abundance: many; d_gene: -; CDR3aa: CASSLLGYEQYF; CDR3nt: TGTGCCAGCAGTTTACTAGGTTACGAGCAGTACTTC
v_gene: TRBV27; j_gene: TRBJ1-2; abundance: -; d_gene: -; CDR3aa: CASSPYVAYGYTF; CDR3nt: TGTGCCAGCAGTCCCTACGTGGCCTATGGCTACACCTTC
v_gene: TRBV12-5; j_gene: TRBJ2-7; abundance: -; d_gene: TRBD1; CDR3aa: CASGLVHFFGDRGFEQYF; CDR3nt: TGTGCTAGTGGTTTGGTACATTTTTTTGGGGACAGGGGCTTCGAGCAGTACTTC
v_gene: TRBV3-1; j_gene: TRBJ2-6; abundance: many; d_gene: -; CDR3aa: CASAYPRSGANVLTF; CDR3nt: TGTGCCAGCGCCTACCCCCGCTCTGGGGCCAACGTCCTGACTTTC
v_gene: TRBV9; j_gene: TRBJ2-7; abundance: many; d_gene: -; CDR3aa: CASSVGGGPTYEQYF; CDR3nt: TGTGCCAGCAGCGTAGGAGGGGGGCCAACCTACGAGCAGTACTTC
v_gene: TRBV5-1; j_gene: TRBJ2-5; abundance: many; d_gene: TRBD1; CDR3aa: CASGTGQQETQYF; CDR3nt: TGCGCCAGCGGCACGGGACAGCAAGAGACCCAGTACTTC
v_gene: TRBV2; j_gene: TRBJ2-5; abundance: many; d_gene: TRBD2; CDR3aa: CASSEKGLVGTQYF; CDR3nt: TGTGCCAGCAGTGAAAAAGGACTAGTCGGGACCCAGTACTTC
v_gene: TRBV6-1; j_gene: TRBJ1-2; abundance: many; d_gene: -; CDR3aa: CASSWRQFYGYTF; CDR3nt: TGTGCCAGCAGTTGGAGGCAGTTCTATGGCTACACCTTC
v_gene: TRBV27; j_gene: TRBJ2-3; abundance: many; d_gene: -; CDR3aa: CASRERDSDTQYF; CDR3nt: TGTGCCAGCAGGGAAAGGGATTCGGATACGCAGTATTTT
v_gene: TRBV20-1; j_gene: TRBJ2-3; abundance: many; d_gene: -; CDR3aa: CSASPRDTLTQYF; CDR3nt: TGCAGTGCTAGCCCACGGGACACTCTCACGCAGTATTTT
v_gene: TRBV20-1; j_gene: TRBJ2-1; abundance: many; d_gene: -; CDR3aa: CSARPGLTVHEQFF; CDR3nt: TGCAGTGCTAGACCGGGACTCACCGTACATGAGCAGTTCTTC
v_gene: TRBV29-1; j_gene: TRBJ2-7; abundance: -; d_gene: TRBD2; CDR3aa: CSVRAAGLSYEQYF; CDR3nt: TGCAGCGTGAGAGCAGCGGGGTTATCCTACGAGCAGTACTTC
v_gene: TRBV18; j_gene: TRBJ2-4; abundance: few; d_gene: -; CDR3aa: CASSPLMDGRGIQYF; CDR3nt: TGTGCCAGCTCACCACTTATGGACGGGCGGGGCATTCAGTACTTC
v_gene: TRBV5-8; j_gene: TRBJ2-5; abundance: many; d_gene: TRBD2; CDR3aa: CASSPGRTSVQETQYF; CDR3nt: TGTGCCAGCAGCCCCGGGCGGACTAGCGTCCAAGAGACCCAGTACTTC